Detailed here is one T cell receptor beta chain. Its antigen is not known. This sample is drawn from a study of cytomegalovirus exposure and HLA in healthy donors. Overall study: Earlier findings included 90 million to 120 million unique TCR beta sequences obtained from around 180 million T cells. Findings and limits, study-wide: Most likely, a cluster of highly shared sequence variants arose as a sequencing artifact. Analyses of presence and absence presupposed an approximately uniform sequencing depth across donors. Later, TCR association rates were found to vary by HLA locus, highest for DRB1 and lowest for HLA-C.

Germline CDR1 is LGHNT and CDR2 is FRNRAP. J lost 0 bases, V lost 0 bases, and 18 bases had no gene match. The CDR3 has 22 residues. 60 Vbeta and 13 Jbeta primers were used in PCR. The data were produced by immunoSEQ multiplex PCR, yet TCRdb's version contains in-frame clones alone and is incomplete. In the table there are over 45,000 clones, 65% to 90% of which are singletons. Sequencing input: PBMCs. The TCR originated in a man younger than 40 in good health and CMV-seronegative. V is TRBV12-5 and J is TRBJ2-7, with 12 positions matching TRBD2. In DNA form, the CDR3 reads TGTGCTAGTGGTTTGGTAGCAATCTTCGGGACTAGCGGGCCGAAGAGCTCCTACGAGCAGTACTTC. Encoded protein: CASGLVAIFGTSGPKSSYEQYF.